These 4 T cell receptor beta chains were sequenced from one sample in a study of OX40 agonist ivuxolimab in advanced cancers. Repertoires were generated with immunoSEQ multiplex PCR, while TCRdb's copy carries only in-frame clones and drops some. Of around 55,000 clones in the sample, about 89% were seen once. The material was CD4+ or CD8+ T cells sorted from blood, obtained in a trial of the OX40 agonist ivuxolimab. These receptors all stem from an adult with an advanced solid tumor such as melanoma, head and neck, liver or kidney cancer.

This clone was recorded only once. The chain joins TRBV5-1 to TRBJ2-5, with a tentative D call TRBD2 (6 bases). Looked up from germline, CDR1 is SGHRS and CDR2 is YFSETQ. The V end lost 1 base, the J end lost 2 bases, and 15 bases lay between the germline ends. The CDR3 runs 16 residues. CDR3 sequence (DNA): TGCGCCAGCAGCTTGTACGTGGGAGGAAGTCAAGAGACCCAGTACTTC. It is translated as CASSLYVGGSQETQYF.

V and J are TRBV7-6 and TRBJ2-5; 8 nucleotides align to TRBD1. V shed 5 bases, J shed 5 bases, and the junction held 10 bases outside the gene matches. CDR3 length equals 15 residues. In germline, CDR1 is SGHVS, CDR2 FNYEAQ. CDR3: CASSGGQAFLETQYF. As DNA, the CDR3 is TGTGCCAGCAGCGGGGGACAGGCCTTTCTGGAGACCCAGTACTTC. Variable domain in full (rest from reference TRBV7-6 and TRBJ2-5): GAGVSQSPRYKVTKRGQDVALRCDPISGHVSLYWYRQALGQGPEFLTYFNYEAQQDKSGLPNDRFSAERPEGSISTLTIQRTEQRDSAMYRCASSGGQAFLETQYFGPGTRLLVL.

The gene calls are TRBV7-2 and TRBJ2-1; D perhaps matches TRBD1 (5 bases). V shed 4 bases and J shed 12 bases, with 19 bases lying between them. The germline CDR1 and CDR2 sequences are SGHTA and FQGNSA. This CDR3 comprises 14 residues. CDR3 sequence reads: CASSWTSDLLRQFF. The CDR3 nucleotides are TGTGCCAGCAGCTGGACAAGTGACTTGCTAAGGCAGTTCTTC.

V gene TRBV2 combines with J gene TRBJ2-7, with 8 bases lining up with TRBD1. Germline V CDR1 and CDR2: SNHLY, FYNNEI. CDR3 length: 12 amino acids. V shed 5 bases and J 6 bases; nucleotides not matched to a gene: 3. The CDR3 is CASSQGAVEQYF. CDR3 nucleotides: TGTGCCAGCAGTCAGGGGGCAGTCGAGCAGTACTTC.